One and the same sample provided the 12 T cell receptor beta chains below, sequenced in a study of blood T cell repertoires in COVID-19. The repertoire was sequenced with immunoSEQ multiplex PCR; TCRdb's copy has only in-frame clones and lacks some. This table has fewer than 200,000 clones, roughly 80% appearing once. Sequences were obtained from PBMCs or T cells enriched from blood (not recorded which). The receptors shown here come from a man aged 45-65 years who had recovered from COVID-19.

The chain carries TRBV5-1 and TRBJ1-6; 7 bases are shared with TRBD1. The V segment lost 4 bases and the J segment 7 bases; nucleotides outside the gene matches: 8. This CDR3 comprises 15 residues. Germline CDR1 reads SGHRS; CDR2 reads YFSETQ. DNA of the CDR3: TGCGCCAGCAGCCCGCCCGGGACAGCGAATTCACCCCTCCACTTT. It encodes CASSPPGTANSPLHF.

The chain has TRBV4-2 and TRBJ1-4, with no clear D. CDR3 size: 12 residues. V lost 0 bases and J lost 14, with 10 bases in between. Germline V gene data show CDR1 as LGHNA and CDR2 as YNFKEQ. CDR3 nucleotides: TGTGCCAGCAGCCAAGATACACCAGGCCTGTTTTTT. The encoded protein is CASSQDTPGLFF.

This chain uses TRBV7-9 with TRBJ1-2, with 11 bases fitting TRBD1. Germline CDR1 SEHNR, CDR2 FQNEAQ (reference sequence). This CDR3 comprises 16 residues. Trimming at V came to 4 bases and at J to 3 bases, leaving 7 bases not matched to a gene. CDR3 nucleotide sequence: TGTGCCAGCAGCTCCAGGGGACAGGGGGAACACTATGGCTACACCTTC. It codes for CASSSRGQGEHYGYTF.

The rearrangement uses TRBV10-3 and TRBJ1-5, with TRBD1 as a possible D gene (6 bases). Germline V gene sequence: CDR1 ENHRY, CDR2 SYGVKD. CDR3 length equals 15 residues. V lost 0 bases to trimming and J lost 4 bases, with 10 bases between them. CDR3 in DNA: TGTGCCATCAGTGAGTCTGCAGGGGCGAATCAGCCCCAGCATTTT. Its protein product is CAISESAGANQPQHF.

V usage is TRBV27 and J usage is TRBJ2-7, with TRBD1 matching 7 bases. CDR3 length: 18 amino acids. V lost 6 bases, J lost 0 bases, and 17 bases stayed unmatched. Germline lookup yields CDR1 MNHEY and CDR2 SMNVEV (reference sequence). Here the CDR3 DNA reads TGTGCCAGCAGACCAACCCACAGGGGTCTCTACGGCTCCTACGAGCAGTACTTC. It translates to CASRPTHRGLYGSYEQYF.

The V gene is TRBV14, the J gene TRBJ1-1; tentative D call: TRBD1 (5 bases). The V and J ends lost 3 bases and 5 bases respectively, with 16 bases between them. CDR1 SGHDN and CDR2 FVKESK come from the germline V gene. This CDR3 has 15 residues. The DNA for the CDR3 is TGTGCCAGCAGCCAGAGGGGAACTGGGAGGACTGAAGCTTTCTTT. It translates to CASSQRGTGRTEAFF.

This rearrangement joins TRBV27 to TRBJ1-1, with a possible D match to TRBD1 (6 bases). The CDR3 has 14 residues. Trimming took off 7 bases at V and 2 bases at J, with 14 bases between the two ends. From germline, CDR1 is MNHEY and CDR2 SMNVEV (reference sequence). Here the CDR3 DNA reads TGTGCCAGCAATATACAGGGACCTAACACTGAAGCTTTCTTT. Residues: CASNIQGPNTEAFF.

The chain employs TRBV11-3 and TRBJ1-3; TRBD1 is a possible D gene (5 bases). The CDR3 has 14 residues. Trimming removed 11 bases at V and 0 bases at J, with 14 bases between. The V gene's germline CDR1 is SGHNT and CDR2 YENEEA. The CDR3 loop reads CASSGGFSGNTIYF. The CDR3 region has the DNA TGTGCCTCCAGCGGGGGGTTCTCTGGAAACACCATATATTTT.

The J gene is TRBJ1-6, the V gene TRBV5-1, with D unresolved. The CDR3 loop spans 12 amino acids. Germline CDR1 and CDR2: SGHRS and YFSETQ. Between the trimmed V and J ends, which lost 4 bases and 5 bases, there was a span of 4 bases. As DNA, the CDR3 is TGCGCCAGCAGCACAAATAATTCACCCCTCCACTTT. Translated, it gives CASSTNNSPLHF.

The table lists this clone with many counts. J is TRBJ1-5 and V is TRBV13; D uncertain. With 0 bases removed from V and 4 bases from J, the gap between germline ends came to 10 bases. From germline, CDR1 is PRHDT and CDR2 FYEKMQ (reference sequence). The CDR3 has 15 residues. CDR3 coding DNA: TGTGCCAGCAGCTTAGGAGGAACGACAAATCAGCCCCAGCATTTT. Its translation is CASSLGGTTNQPQHF.

CDR3 protein: CASSQDDRVVYEQYF. The DNA for the CDR3 is TGTGCCAGCAGCCAAGATGACAGGGTTGTGTACGAGCAGTACTTC. V gene TRBV14 combines with J gene TRBJ2-7; 7 bases are shared with TRBD1. With V trimmed by 0 bases and J by 4 bases, 6 bases remained unmatched. Germline V gene lookup returns CDR1 SGHDN and CDR2 FVKESK. CDR3 length: 15 amino acids.

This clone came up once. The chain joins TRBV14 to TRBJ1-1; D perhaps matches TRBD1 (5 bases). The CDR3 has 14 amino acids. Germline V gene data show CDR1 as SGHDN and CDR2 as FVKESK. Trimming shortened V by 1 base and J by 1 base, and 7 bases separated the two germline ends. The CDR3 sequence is CASSQVGGNTEAFF. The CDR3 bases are TGTGCCAGCAGCCAAGTCGGGGGGAACACTGAAGCTTTCTTT.